Shown below are 13 T cell receptor beta chains from a single sample sequenced in a study of human T cells and chemical hapten exposure. One entry per CDR3 protein, called by TCRdb with MiXCR from the RACE reads. The sample lists about 400,000 distinct CDR3 sequences, about 6% seen once, with less than 6.5% in the top ten. Described time point: patch test 2, 6 weeks after DPC sensitization. Documented treatment: therapeutic diphenylcyclopropenone sensitization with weekly scalp DPC. This specimen was whole blood, taken in connection with sensitization to the hapten diphenylcyclopropenone (DPC). The receptors shown here come from a woman under 30 with alopecia areata. Some clones in this sample may be carry-over from other donors' samples.

This chain uses TRBV7-8 with TRBJ1-3; the D is unclear. The V and J ends lost 1 base and 0 bases respectively, with 10 bases between them. CDR1 is SGHVS, CDR2 FQNEAQ, per germline. This CDR3 is built from 16 residues. This CDR3 is CASSLGRVPSGNTIYF. In DNA form, the CDR3 reads TGTGCCAGCAGCTTAGGTCGGGTGCCCTCTGGAAACACCATATATTTT.

The chain couples TRBV3-1 to TRBJ2-7; D may be TRBD2 (7 bases). V was trimmed by 1 base and J by 2 bases, leaving 9 bases between them. Germline V lookup: CDR1 LGHDT, CDR2 YNNKEL (reference sequence). The CDR3 is made up of 14 amino acids. The CDR3 sequence: CASSQGGGTYEQYF. The CDR3, as DNA: TGTGCCAGCAGCCAAGGGGGGGGCACCTACGAGCAGTACTTC.

This clonotype has ten or more counts. The chain uses TRBV10-3 and TRBJ1-1, with D unclear. V shed 3 bases and J shed 6 bases, with 8 bases lying between them. Per germline, CDR1 ENHRY and CDR2 SYGVKD. The length of the CDR3 is 12 residues. CDR3 loop: CAISDSLPEAFF. DNA of the CDR3: TGTGCCATCAGTGACTCGTTGCCTGAAGCTTTCTTT.

This clonotype was observed many times. The genes are TRBV6-5 and TRBJ1-2; D call uncertain. The CDR3 is 14 residues long. V shed 7 bases and J shed 0 bases, with 12 bases lying between them. The germline gives CDR1 MNHEY, CDR2 SVGAGI. CDR3 nucleotide sequence: TGTGCCAGCACCGGGGAGAAGTCTAACTATGGCTACACCTTC. As protein: CASTGEKSNYGYTF.

There are many counts of this clonotype. The V gene is TRBV20-1, the J gene TRBJ1-4, with TRBD1 matching over 8 bases. This CDR3 has 13 residues. CDR1 is DFQATT, CDR2 SNEGSKA, per germline (reference sequence). Germline trimming cut 0 bases from V and 8 bases from J; bases unmatched to any gene: 2. The CDR3 nucleotides read TGCAGTGCTAGAGACAGGACAGGGGAAAAACTGTTTTTT. Translating it yields CSARDRTGEKLFF.

The rearrangement joins TRBV11-1 to TRBJ1-3; D possibly corresponds to TRBD1 (5 bases). CDR1 SGHAT and CDR2 FQDESV come from the germline V gene (reference sequence). This CDR3 contains 15 residues. V lost 4 bases and J lost 3, with 13 bases in between. As DNA, the CDR3 is TGTGCCAGCAGCTCTCGCGACAGCGTTGGAAACACCATATATTTT. Translation gives CASSSRDSVGNTIYF.

This clonotype was counted at least ten times. The chain has TRBV6-4 and TRBJ2-3; D is perhaps TRBD1 (5 bases). The CDR3 contains 15 residues. V was trimmed by 2 bases and J by 0 bases, leaving 9 bases between them. In germline, CDR1 is MRHNA, CDR2 SNTAGT. DNA for the CDR3: TGTGCCAGCAGTGACGGGGCTTCTAGCACAGATACGCAGTATTTT. Protein product: CASSDGASSTDTQYF.

This clonotype appeared many times. This chain joins TRBV6-6 and TRBJ2-3; D might be TRBD1 (6 bases). Trimming cost V 4 bases and J 7 bases, with 15 bases left between them. The CDR3 runs 14 residues. Looked up from germline, CDR1 is MNHNY and CDR2 is SVGAGI (reference sequence). The CDR3 region is CASSSSTGSNTQYF. The DNA of the CDR3 is TGTGCCAGCAGTTCCTCAACAGGGTCAAATACGCAGTATTTT.

This clonotype has at least ten counts. V is TRBV12-3 or TRBV12-4 and J is TRBJ2-3; 8 nucleotides line up with TRBD1. V was pared by 4 bases and J by 8 bases, with 11 bases of the junction left unmatched. The CDR3 is made up of 15 amino acids. CDR3 bases: TGTGCCAGCAGTTGGCGGGGACAGGCTGGCGGTACGCAGTATTTT. Amino acid sequence: CASSWRGQAGGTQYF.

This chain uses TRBV27 with TRBJ2-3, with 9 positions matching TRBD1. The CDR3 loop spans 16 amino acids. J lost 2 bases, V lost 5 bases, and 8 bases had no gene match. Germline V gene lookup returns CDR1 MNHEY and CDR2 SMNVEV (reference sequence). CDR3 DNA: TGTGCCAGCAGTGTTCGGGGGACAGGGAACACAGATACGCAGTATTTT. Translated: CASSVRGTGNTDTQYF.

This clonotype came up a few times. This rearrangement joins TRBV12-3 or TRBV12-4 to TRBJ1-1; D uncertain. The CDR3 is 14 residues long. Between the trimmed V and J ends, which lost 3 bases and 1 base, there was a span of 9 bases. CDR3 sequence reads: CASSFLPSNTEAFF. CDR3 DNA: TGTGCCAGCAGTTTTCTACCTTCGAACACTGAAGCTTTCTTT.

This clonotype has ten or more counts. The chain is built from TRBV29-1 and TRBJ1-1, with TRBD1 as a possible D gene (5 bases). Germline CDR1 SQVTM, CDR2 ANQGSEA. The V end lost 7 bases, the J end lost 3 bases, and 15 bases lay between the germline ends. The CDR3 has 13 amino acids. The CDR3 loop is CSAPGGDYTEAFF. CDR3 bases: TGCAGCGCCCCAGGAGGGGACTACACTGAAGCTTTCTTT.

V gene TRBV6-5 combines with J gene TRBJ1-6, with D maybe TRBD1 (6 bases). V gave up 5 bases and J gave up 8 bases, with 10 bases separating them. Germline V gene data show CDR1 as MNHEY and CDR2 as SVGAGI. This CDR3 comprises 13 residues. The CDR3: CASSRGVDSPLHF. The CDR3 nucleotides read TGTGCCAGCAGTAGGGGGGTCGATTCACCCCTCCACTTT.